This TCR beta chain was obtained from a study of blood T cell repertoires in COVID-19. Background on the study: There were acute and convalescent COVID-19 samples, and they came from the United States, Italy and Spain. Sample material is recorded as cDNA or gDNA derived from T cells, B-cell-depleted T cells, or PBMCs.

The germline V and J ends were trimmed by 4 bases and 6 bases, with 16 bases remaining between them. The length of the CDR3 is 14 residues. The germline V gene has CDR1 MNHEY and CDR2 SVGAGI. Original analysis: Reference gene primer amplification in the assay estimated nucleated cell counts. Sequenced by immunoSEQ multiplex PCR; TCRdb stores in-frame clones only, minus some. V and J calls and clone size are as listed in that table; D and trimming were resolved from the DNA. The sample lists approximately 360,000 clones; over 80% were seen once. The recovered donors of Cohort 3 showed two negative PCRs, clearance, or symptom resolution.

V gene TRBV6-5 combines with J gene TRBJ2-7, with D perhaps matching TRBD1 (6 bases). The receptor comes from a woman in her forties or fifties who had recovered from COVID-19. The sample was PBMCs or T cells enriched from blood (not recorded which). CDR3 DNA: TGTGCCAGCAGTTCACAGGGATACCTCCTCGAGCAGTACTTC. It translates to CASSSQGYLLEQYF.